The clone carrying this T cell receptor beta chain showed up just once. Its cognate antigen is unknown. The CDR3 is 15 residues long. Germline assignment: CDR1 LGHDT and CDR2 YNNKEL (reference sequence). Trimming took 4 bases from V and 3 from J; bases not matched to a gene: 8. The data are from a study of T cell responses to AZD1222 COVID-19 vaccine. TCRdb's copy holds only in-frame clones and misses some; the assay was immunoSEQ multiplex PCR. The sample carries about 270,000 clones, 90% to 95% recorded once. Study results and caveats: As reported, nearly half of all spike-specific TCRs target variant regions that are unmutated. White British ancestry dominated among donors, who included more females, and clonal diversity was possibly underestimated.

Pooled samples include second doses given at about 4 or 12 weeks. The chain is built from TRBV3-1 (or the pseudogene TRBV3-2) and TRBJ2-5; TRBD2 matches at 7 bases. This clonotype was obtained from an adult who received the AZD1222 COVID-19 vaccine. Sequenced here: peripheral blood, sampled 28 days after the second AZD1222 dose. This CDR3 reads CASSPPLAGEETQYF. CDR3 nucleotide sequence: TGTGCCAGCAGCCCCCCGCTTGCGGGGGAAGAGACCCAGTACTTC.